This T cell receptor (beta chain) was documented in a study of cytomegalovirus exposure and HLA in healthy donors. This CDR3 spans 13 amino acids. Germline V gene sequence: CDR1 MNHEY, CDR2 SMNVEV (reference sequence). The V gene lost 10 bases and the J gene lost 1 base, with 13 bases spanning the gap. Primers included in the PCR were 60 Vbeta and 13 Jbeta primers. The data were produced by immunoSEQ multiplex PCR, yet TCRdb's version contains in-frame clones alone and is incomplete. The listing contains some 140,000 clones. V is TRBV27 and J is TRBJ2-5; a possible D gene is TRBD1 (5 bases). This sequence was found in a woman aged 55-69 years in good health and CMV-seronegative. Sequencing input: PBMCs. The CDR3 DNA follows: TGTGCCACCGCCGGGCAGGGCCAAGAGACCCAGTACTTC. Amino acids: CATAGQGQETQYF.